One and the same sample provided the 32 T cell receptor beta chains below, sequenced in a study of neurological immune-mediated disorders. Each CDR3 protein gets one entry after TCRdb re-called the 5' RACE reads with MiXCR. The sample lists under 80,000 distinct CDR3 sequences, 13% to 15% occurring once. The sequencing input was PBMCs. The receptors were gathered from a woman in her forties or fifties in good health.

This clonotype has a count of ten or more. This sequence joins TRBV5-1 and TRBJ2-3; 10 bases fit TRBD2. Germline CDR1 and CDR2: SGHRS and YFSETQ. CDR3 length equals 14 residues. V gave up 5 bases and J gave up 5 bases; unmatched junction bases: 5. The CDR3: CASSGLAGEDTQYF. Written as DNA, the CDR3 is TGCGCCAGCAGTGGTCTAGCGGGAGAAGATACGCAGTATTTT.

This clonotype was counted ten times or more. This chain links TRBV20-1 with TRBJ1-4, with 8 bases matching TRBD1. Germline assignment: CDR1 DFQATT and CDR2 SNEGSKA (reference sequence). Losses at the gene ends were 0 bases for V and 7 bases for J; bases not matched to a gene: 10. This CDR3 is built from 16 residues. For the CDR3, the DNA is TGCAGTGCTAGAGATATGAACAGGGGGTTTGGTGAAAAACTGTTTTTT. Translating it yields CSARDMNRGFGEKLFF.

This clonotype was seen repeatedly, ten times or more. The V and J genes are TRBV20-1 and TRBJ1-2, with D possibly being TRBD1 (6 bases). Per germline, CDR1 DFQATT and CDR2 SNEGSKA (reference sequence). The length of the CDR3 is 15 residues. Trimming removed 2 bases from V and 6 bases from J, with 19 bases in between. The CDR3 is CSARTNAGGVDGYTF. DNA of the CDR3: TGCAGTGCTAGAACCAATGCGGGGGGCGTTGATGGCTACACCTTC.

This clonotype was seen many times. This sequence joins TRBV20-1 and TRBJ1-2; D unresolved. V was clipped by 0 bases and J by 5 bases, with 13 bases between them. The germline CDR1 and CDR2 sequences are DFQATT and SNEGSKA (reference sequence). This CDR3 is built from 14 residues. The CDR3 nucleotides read TGCAGTGCTAGAGATGTGAGGAATTTTTATGGCTACACCTTC. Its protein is CSARDVRNFYGYTF.

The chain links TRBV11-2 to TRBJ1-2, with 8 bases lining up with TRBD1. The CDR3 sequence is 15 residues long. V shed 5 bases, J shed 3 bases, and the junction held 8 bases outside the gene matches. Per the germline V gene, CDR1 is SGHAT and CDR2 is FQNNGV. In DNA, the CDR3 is TGTGCCAGCAGCCTTGGGACAGGTATCGACTATGGCTACACCTTC. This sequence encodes CASSLGTGIDYGYTF.

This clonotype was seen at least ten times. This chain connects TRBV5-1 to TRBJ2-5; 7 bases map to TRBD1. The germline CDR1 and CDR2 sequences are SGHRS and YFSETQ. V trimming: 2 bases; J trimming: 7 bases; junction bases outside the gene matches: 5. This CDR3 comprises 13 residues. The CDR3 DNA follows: TGCGCCAGCAGCTTAGGGGGCGATGGGACCCAGTACTTC. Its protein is CASSLGGDGTQYF.

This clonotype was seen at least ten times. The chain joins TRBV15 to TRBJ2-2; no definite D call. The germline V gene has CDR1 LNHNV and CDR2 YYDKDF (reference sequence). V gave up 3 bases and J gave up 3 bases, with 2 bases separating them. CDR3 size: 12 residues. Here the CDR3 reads CATSRDTGELFF. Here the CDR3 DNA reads TGTGCCACCAGCAGGGACACCGGGGAGCTGTTTTTT.

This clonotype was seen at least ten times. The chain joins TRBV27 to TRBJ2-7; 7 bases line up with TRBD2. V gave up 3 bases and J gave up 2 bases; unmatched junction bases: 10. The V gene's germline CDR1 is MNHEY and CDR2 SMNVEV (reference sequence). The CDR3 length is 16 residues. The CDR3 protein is CASSFASGELPYEQYF. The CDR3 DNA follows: TGTGCCAGCAGTTTTGCCAGCGGGGAACTTCCCTACGAGCAGTACTTC.

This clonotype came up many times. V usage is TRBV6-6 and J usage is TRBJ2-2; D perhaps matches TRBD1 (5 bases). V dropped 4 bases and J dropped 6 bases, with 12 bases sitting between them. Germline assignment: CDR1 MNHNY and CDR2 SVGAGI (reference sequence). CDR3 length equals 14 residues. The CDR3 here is CASSLNRTPGELFF. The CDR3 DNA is TGTGCCAGCAGTTTGAACAGGACCCCCGGGGAGCTGTTTTTT.

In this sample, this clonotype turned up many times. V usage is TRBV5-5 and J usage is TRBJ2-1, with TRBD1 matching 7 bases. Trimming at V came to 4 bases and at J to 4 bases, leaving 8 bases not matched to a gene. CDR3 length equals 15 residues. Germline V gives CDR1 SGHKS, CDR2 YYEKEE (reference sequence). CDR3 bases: TGTGCCAGCAGCCGGGACAGACCGAGTTACAATGAGCAGTTCTTC. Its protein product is CASSRDRPSYNEQFF.

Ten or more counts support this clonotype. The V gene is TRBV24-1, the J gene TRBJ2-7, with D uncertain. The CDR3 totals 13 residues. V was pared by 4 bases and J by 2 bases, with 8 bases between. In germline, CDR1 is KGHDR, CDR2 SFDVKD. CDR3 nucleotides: TGTGCCACCAGTGACCGGACCACCTACGAGCAGTACTTC. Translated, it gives CATSDRTTYEQYF.

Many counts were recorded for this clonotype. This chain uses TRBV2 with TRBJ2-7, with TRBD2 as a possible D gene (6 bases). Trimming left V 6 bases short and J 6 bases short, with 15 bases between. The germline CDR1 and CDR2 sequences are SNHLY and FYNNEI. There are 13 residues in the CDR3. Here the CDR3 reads CASSPLLAREQYF. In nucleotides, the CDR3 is TGTGCCAGCAGCCCACTTCTAGCGCGCGAGCAGTACTTC.

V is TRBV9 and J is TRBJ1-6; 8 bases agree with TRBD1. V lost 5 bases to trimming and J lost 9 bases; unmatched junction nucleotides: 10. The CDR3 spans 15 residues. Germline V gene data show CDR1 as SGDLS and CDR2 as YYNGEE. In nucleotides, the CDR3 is TGTGCCAGCAGAGCGACAGGGGAGATGAGTTCACCCCTCCACTTT. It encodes CASRATGEMSSPLHF.

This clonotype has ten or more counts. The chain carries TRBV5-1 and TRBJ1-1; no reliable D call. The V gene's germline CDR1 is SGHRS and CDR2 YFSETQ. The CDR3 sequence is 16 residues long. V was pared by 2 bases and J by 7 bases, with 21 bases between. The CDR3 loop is CASSFGVRAGGDEAFF. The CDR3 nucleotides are TGCGCCAGCAGCTTTGGGGTGAGGGCAGGAGGCGATGAAGCTTTCTTT.

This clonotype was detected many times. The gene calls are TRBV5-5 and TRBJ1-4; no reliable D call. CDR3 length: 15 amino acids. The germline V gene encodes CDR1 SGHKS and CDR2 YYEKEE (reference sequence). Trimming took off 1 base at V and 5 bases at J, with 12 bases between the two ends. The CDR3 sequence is CASSLFRTQNEKLFF. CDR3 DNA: TGTGCCAGCAGCTTGTTTCGGACTCAGAATGAAAAACTGTTTTTT.

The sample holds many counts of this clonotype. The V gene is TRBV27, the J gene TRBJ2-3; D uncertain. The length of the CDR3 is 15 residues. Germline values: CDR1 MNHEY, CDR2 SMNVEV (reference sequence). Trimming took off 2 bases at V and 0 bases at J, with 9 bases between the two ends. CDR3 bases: TGTGCCAGCAGTTTAGTACGCCAGAGCACAGATACGCAGTATTTT. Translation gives CASSLVRQSTDTQYF.

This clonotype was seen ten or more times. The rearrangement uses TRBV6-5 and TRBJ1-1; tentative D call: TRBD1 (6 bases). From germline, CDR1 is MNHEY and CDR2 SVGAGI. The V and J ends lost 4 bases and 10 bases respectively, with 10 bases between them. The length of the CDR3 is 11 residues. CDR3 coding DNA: TGTGCCAGCAGTTTCGGACAGTCAGCTTTCTTT. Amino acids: CASSFGQSAFF.

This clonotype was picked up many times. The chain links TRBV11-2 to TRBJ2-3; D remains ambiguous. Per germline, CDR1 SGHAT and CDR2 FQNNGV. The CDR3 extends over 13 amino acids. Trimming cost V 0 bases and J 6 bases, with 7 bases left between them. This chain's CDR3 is CASSLDPVDTQYF. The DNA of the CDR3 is TGTGCCAGCAGCTTAGATCCTGTGGATACGCAGTATTTT.

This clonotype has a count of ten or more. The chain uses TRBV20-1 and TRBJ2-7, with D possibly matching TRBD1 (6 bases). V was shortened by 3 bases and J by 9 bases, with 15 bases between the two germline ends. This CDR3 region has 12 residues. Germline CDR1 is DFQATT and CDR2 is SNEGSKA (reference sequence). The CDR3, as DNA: TGCAGTGCTAGTTTGGGGGCCCAGGGGCAGTACTTC. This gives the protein CSASLGAQGQYF.

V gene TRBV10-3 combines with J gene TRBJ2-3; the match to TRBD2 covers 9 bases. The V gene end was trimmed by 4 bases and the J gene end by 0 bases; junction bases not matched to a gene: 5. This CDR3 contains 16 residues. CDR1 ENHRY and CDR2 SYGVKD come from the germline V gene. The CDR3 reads CAISASGEGSTDTQYF. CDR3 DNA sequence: TGTGCCATCAGTGCTAGCGGGGAAGGAAGCACAGATACGCAGTATTTT.

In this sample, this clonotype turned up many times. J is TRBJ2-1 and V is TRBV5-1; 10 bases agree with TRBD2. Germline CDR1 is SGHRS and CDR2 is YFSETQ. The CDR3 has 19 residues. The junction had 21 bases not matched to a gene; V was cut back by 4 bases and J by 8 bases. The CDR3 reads CASSPLGGSTSGNLYEQFF. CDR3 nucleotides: TGCGCCAGCAGCCCGTTGGGGGGATCTACTAGCGGGAATCTGTATGAGCAGTTCTTC.

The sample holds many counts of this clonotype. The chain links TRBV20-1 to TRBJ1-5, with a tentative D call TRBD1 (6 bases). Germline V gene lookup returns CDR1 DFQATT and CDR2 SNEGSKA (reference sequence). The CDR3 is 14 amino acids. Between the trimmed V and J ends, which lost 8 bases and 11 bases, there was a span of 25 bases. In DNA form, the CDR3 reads TGCAGTTCTCAACCTACAGGGTCGGGCTCGGCCCAGCATTTT. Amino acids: CSSQPTGSGSAQHF.

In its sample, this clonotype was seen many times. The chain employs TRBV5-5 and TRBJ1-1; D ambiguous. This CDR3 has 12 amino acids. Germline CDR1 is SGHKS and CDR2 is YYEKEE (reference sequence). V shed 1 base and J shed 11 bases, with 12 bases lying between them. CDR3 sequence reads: CASSLSETRAFF. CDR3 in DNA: TGTGCCAGCAGCTTGTCCGAAACGCGGGCTTTCTTT.

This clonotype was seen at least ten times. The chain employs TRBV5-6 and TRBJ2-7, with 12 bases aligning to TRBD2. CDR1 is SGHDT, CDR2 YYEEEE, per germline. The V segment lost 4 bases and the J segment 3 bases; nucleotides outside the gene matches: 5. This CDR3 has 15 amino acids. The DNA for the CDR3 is TGTGCCAGCAGCAGCACTAGCGGGGGGCACTACGAGCAGTACTTC. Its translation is CASSSTSGGHYEQYF.

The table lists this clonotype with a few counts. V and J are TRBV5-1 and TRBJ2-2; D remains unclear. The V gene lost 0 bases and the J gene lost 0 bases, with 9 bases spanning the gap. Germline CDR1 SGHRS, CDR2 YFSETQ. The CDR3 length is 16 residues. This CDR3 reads CASSLAPATNTGELFF. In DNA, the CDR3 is TGCGCCAGCAGCTTGGCTCCTGCGACGAACACCGGGGAGCTGTTTTTT.

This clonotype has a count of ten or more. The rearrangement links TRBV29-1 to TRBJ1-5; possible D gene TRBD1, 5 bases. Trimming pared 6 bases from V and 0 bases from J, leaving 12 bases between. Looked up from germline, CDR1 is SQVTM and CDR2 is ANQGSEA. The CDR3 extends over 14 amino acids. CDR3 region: CSVIEGYSNQPQHF. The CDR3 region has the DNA TGCAGCGTGATCGAGGGGTATAGCAATCAGCCCCAGCATTTT.

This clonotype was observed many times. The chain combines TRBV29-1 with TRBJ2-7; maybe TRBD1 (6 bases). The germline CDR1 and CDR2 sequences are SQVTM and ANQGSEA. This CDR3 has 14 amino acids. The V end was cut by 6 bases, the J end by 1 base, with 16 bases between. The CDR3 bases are TGCAGCGTCGCGTCAGGGGCCGGGTCCTACGAGCAGTACTTC. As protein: CSVASGAGSYEQYF.

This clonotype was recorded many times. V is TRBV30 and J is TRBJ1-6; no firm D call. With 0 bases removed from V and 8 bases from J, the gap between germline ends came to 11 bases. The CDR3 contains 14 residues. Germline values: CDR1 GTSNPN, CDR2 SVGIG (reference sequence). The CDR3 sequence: CAWSVSKKDSPLHF. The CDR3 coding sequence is TGTGCCTGGAGTGTGTCGAAAAAGGATTCACCCCTCCACTTT. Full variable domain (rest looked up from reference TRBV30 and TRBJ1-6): SQTIHQWPATLVQPVGSPLSLECTVEGTSNPNLYWYRQAAGRGLQLLFYSVGIGQISSEVPQNLSASRPQDRQFILSSKKLLLSDSGFYLCAWSVSKKDSPLHFGNGTRLTVT.

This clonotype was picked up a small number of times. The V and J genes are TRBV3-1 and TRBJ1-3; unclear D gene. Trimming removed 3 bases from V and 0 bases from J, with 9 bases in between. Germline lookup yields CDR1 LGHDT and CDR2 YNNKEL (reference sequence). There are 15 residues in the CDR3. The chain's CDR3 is CASSQGSNSGNTIYF. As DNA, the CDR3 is TGTGCCAGCAGCCAGGGAAGTAACTCTGGAAACACCATATATTTT.

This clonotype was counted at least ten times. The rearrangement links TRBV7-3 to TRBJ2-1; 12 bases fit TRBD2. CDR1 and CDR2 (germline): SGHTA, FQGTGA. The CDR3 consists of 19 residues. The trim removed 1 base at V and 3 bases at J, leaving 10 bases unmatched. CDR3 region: CASSLKGLAGGASYNEQFF. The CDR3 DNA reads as TGTGCCAGCAGCTTAAAAGGCCTAGCGGGAGGGGCGAGCTACAATGAGCAGTTCTTC.

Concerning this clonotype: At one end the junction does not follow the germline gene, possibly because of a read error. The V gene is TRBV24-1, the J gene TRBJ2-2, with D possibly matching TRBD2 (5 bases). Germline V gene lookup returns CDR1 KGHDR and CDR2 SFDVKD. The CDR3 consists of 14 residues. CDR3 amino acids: CATRMGGTTGDLFF. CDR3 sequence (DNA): TGTGCCACCAGGATGGGCGGAACTACCGGGGATCTGTTTTTT.

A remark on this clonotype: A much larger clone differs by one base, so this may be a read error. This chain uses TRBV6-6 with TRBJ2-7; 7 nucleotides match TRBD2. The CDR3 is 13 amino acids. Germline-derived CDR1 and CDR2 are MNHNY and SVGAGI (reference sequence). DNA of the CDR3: TGTGCCAGCATTTACGGGGGGTACGACGAGCAGTACTTC. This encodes CASIYGGYDEQYF.